The TCR beta chain under discussion was sequenced for a study of a mutant IDH1 vaccine in newly diagnosed glioma. Background on the study: Patients had received radiotherapy, temozolomide, or both previously, most receiving both. Study-level results: Top peripheral T cell clonotype shifts appeared unrelated to pseudoprogression. Vaccine-induced responses were seen in approximately 92% of patients, spanning several MHC alleles.

The sample's time point: baseline, week 1 (first vaccination visit). Described treatment: pre-vaccination baseline after standard-of-care therapy. Each astrocytoma in the donors was new, WHO grade 3 or 4, IDH1-mutant and ATRX-lost. A note on this clone: Its target is unknown.

CDR1 SQVTM and CDR2 ANQGSEA come from the germline V gene. This CDR3 has 13 residues. Trimming stripped 6 bases from V and 1 base from J, with 7 bases between. Clones were sequenced by immunoSEQ multiplex PCR, and TCRdb holds only the in-frame ones, with some missing. Counted here are over 15,000 clones, roughly 95% occurring once; the ten biggest clones make up roughly 3.5%. The sample consisted of peripheral blood mononuclear cells (PBMCs), taken from a glioma patient treated with radiotherapy, temozolomide or both. The sequence was collected from a woman aged 18 to 35 with glioma. Some clones in this sample may be carry-over from other donors' samples. The V gene is TRBV29-1, the J gene TRBJ2-6; D gene ambiguous. The CDR3 nucleotides are TGCAGCGTCTTATCTTCTGGGGCCAACGTCCTGACTTTC. Its protein is CSVLSSGANVLTF.